These 28 T cell receptor beta chains came from one sample sequenced in a study of blood T cells in healthy people across ages. Through a sample-barcoded 5' primer and a J-beta primer mix, a second PCR was run for about 6 to 12 cycles. TCRdb passed the 5' RACE reads through MiXCR, listing each CDR3 protein once. The data contain approximately 880,000 distinct CDR3 sequences, about 48% of them singletons. The sequencing sample was made of blood. The receptors stem from a man aged 25 to 40 in good health.

The chain uses TRBV10-3 and TRBJ1-1; unclear D gene. V was trimmed by 2 bases and J by 1 base, leaving 11 bases between them. The length of the CDR3 is 15 residues. Germline CDR1 ENHRY, CDR2 SYGVKD. CDR3 in amino acids: CAISENRGENTEAFF. The CDR3 nucleotides are TGTGCCATCAGTGAGAACCGAGGTGAGAACACTGAAGCTTTCTTT.

The table lists this clonotype with a few counts. This chain uses TRBV5-1 with TRBJ2-1; TRBD1 aligns across 7 bases. J lost 8 bases, V lost 1 base, and 9 bases had no gene match. The CDR3 totals 15 residues. From germline, CDR1 is SGHRS and CDR2 YFSETQ. This CDR3 reads CASSLSNDRAHEQFF. Written as DNA, the CDR3 is TGCGCCAGCAGCTTGTCGAACGACAGGGCCCATGAGCAGTTCTTC.

This clonotype occurred once. This chain uses TRBV7-9 with TRBJ2-7; D unclear. V lost 0 bases, J lost 7 bases, and 7 bases lay in between. The length of the CDR3 is 12 residues. Germline lookup yields CDR1 SEHNR and CDR2 FQNEAQ (reference sequence). DNA for the CDR3: TGTGCCAGCAGCTTAGCCCCAGAGGAGCAGTACTTC. It encodes CASSLAPEEQYF.

The chain joins TRBV6-2 or TRBV6-3 to TRBJ2-2; no clear D gene. The CDR3 length is 13 residues. The germline gives CDR1 MNHEY, CDR2 SVGEGT. Trimming removed 6 bases from V and 6 bases from J, with 11 bases in between. CDR3 residues: CASSVKWSGELFF. The CDR3, as DNA: TGTGCCAGCAGCGTGAAATGGTCCGGGGAGCTGTTTTTT.

This clonotype has a handful of counts. The chain has TRBV2 and TRBJ2-7; D is undetermined. CDR1 and CDR2 (germline): SNHLY, FYNNEI. This CDR3 contains 13 residues. V was clipped by 3 bases and J by 9 bases, with 15 bases between them. CDR3 DNA: TGTGCCAGCAGTGAGTCAGAAGGGCTCGGGCAGTACTTC. Translated, it gives CASSESEGLGQYF.

The V call is TRBV4-1, the J call TRBJ1-4; no clear D gene. V lost 0 bases and J 0 bases, leaving 5 bases between the germline ends. CDR1 and CDR2 (germline): MGHRA, YSYEKL. CDR3 length: 15 amino acids. The CDR3 sequence is CASSQEDATNEKLFF. In nucleotides, the CDR3 is TGCGCCAGCAGCCAAGAAGACGCAACTAATGAAAAACTGTTTTTT.

This clonotype was seen many times. This chain links TRBV20-1 with TRBJ2-4; 9 nucleotides align to TRBD1. The CDR3 has 15 amino acids. Germline lookup yields CDR1 DFQATT and CDR2 SNEGSKA (reference sequence). Trimming took 6 bases from V and 9 from J; bases not matched to a gene: 15. CDR3 coding DNA: TGCAGTGCGCGACTCGGGGACAGGGTCTCCACCATTCAGTACTTC. Protein sequence: CSARLGDRVSTIQYF.

The chain employs TRBV4-2 and TRBJ2-1, with 11 bases lining up with TRBD2. Near its end, the DNA agrees better with TRBJ2-7, so the J call may be wrong. CDR1 LGHNA and CDR2 YNFKEQ come from the germline V gene. The CDR3 length is 16 residues. CDR3 coding DNA: TGTGCCAGCAGCCACGGGACTAGCGGAGACTACAATGAGCAGTACTTC. Translating gives CASSHGTSGDYNEQYF.

V is TRBV6-1 and J is TRBJ2-5; D remains unclear. This CDR3 contains 14 residues. Germline loops: CDR1 MNHNS, CDR2 SASEGT. The V end lost 4 bases, the J end lost 2 bases, and 11 bases lay between the germline ends. CDR3 in DNA: TGTGCCAGCAGTGGTAGGGTGCGGCAAGAGACCCAGTACTTC. As protein: CASSGRVRQETQYF.

The chain recombines TRBV5-1 with TRBJ2-3; 14 bases match TRBD2. V gave up 2 bases and J gave up 4 bases; unmatched junction bases: 6. The CDR3 has 17 amino acids. Germline V gene data show CDR1 as SGHRS and CDR2 as YFSETQ. CDR3 bases: TGCGCCAGCAGCTTACGGACTAGCGGGGGGAGCGCAGATACGCAGTATTTT. Amino acids: CASSLRTSGGSADTQYF.

V and J are TRBV7-2 and TRBJ2-7; 12 bases agree with TRBD2. The end of the DNA is better explained by TRBJ2-5, so the J call may be wrong. The V gene's germline CDR1 is SGHTA and CDR2 FQGNSA. The CDR3 is 16 residues long. The CDR3 DNA reads as TGTGCCAGCAGAAAGATGACTAGCGGGGGCAAAGAGACCCAGTACTTC. Protein product: CASRKMTSGGKETQYF.

The chain has TRBV20-1 and TRBJ2-4; 11 nucleotides line up with TRBD1. The J call may not be correct, given that the DNA end is closer to TRBJ2-7. Germline V gene lookup returns CDR1 DFQATT and CDR2 SNEGSKA (reference sequence). The CDR3 has 17 amino acids. The CDR3 nucleotides are TGCAGTGCTAGAACCCGGGACAGGGGGTTTATCGGCTACGAGCAGTACTTC. The encoded protein is CSARTRDRGFIGYEQYF.

The chain recombines TRBV4-2 with TRBJ2-4; tentative D call: TRBD2 (5 bases). The CDR3 extends over 18 amino acids. The ends were cut back, 1 base at V and 0 bases at J, with 16 bases in the middle. The germline CDR1 and CDR2 sequences are LGHNA and YNFKEQ. The CDR3 region is CASSQGLEARLAKNIQYF. DNA for the CDR3: TGTGCCAGCAGCCAAGGGTTGGAGGCCCGGTTAGCCAAAAACATTCAGTACTTC.

The chain recombines TRBV28 with TRBJ1-2, with 7 bases fitting TRBD1. Trimming removed 1 base from V and 2 bases from J; junction bases left unmatched: 1. The germline V gene has CDR1 MDHEN and CDR2 SYDVKM. CDR3 size: 14 residues. This chain's CDR3 is CASSLLDRNYGYTF. CDR3 in DNA: TGTGCCAGCAGTTTATTGGACAGGAACTATGGCTACACCTTC.

This chain uses TRBV29-1 with TRBJ2-3; D remains ambiguous. V was cut by 3 bases and J by 2 bases, with 6 bases left in between. The CDR3 is 12 amino acids. Germline V gene sequence: CDR1 SQVTM, CDR2 ANQGSEA. CDR3 in DNA: TGCAGCGTTGAGGTCGACACAGATACGCAGTATTTT. Translation: CSVEVDTDTQYF.

This clonotype was detected ten times or more. The chain couples TRBV5-1 to TRBJ1-5; TRBD1 is a possible D gene (5 bases). CDR1 and CDR2 from the germline V gene are SGHRS and YFSETQ. The CDR3 extends over 13 amino acids. The V end lost 0 bases, the J end lost 7 bases, and 8 bases lay between the germline ends. DNA for the CDR3: TGCGCCAGCAGCTTGGAAGGGACCCAGCCCCAGCATTTT. Translation: CASSLEGTQPQHF.

The V gene is TRBV5-1, the J gene TRBJ1-5, with D unclear. The CDR3 is made up of 17 amino acids. Germline V CDR1 and CDR2: SGHRS, YFSETQ. The germline V and J ends were trimmed by 3 bases and 4 bases, with 20 bases remaining between them. CDR3 in DNA: TGCGCCAGCAGCTCTACAGACCGCCCCTACCTAAATCAGCCCCAGCATTTT. This sequence encodes CASSSTDRPYLNQPQHF.

This chain links TRBV10-3 with TRBJ2-1, with 12 bases aligning to TRBD2. Per germline, CDR1 ENHRY and CDR2 SYGVKD. The CDR3 consists of 19 residues. The junction had 18 bases not matched to a gene; V was cut back by 10 bases and J by 2 bases. CDR3: CAKNRGPSGGALPYNEQFF. In DNA, the CDR3 is TGTGCCAAGAACCGGGGTCCTAGCGGGGGGGCCCTACCCTACAATGAGCAGTTCTTC.

Only a few counts were recorded for this clonotype. The chain couples TRBV30 to TRBJ2-3; no clear D. The CDR3 has 10 amino acids. In germline, CDR1 is GTSNPN, CDR2 SVGIG (reference sequence). Trimming cost V 5 bases and J 2 bases, with 2 bases left between them. As DNA, the CDR3 is TGTGCCTGGGACACAGATACGCAGTATTTT. Translating gives CAWDTDTQYF.

This clonotype was detected a few times. The chain combines TRBV6-6 with TRBJ2-1; D might be TRBD2 (5 bases). Germline CDR1 and CDR2: MNHNY and SVGAGI (reference sequence). The ends were cut back, 6 bases at V and 8 bases at J, with 17 bases in the middle. The CDR3 has 14 amino acids. CDR3 loop: CASSSRPGGYEQFF. The CDR3 DNA follows: TGTGCCAGCAGCTCTCGGCCCGGAGGTTATGAGCAGTTCTTC.

The table lists this clonotype with a few counts. This rearrangement joins TRBV7-2 to TRBJ2-5; D possibly matches TRBD1 or TRBD2 (5 bases each). The CDR3 spans 15 residues. V lost 1 base, J lost 5 bases, and 14 bases lay in between. The germline V gene encodes CDR1 SGHTA and CDR2 FQGNSA. In DNA, the CDR3 is TGTGCCAGCAGCTTAGGACAGCGGAGACAGGAGACCCAGTACTTC. Translated: CASSLGQRRQETQYF.

The table lists this clonotype with many counts. The chain carries TRBV6-1 and TRBJ2-3, with TRBD2 as a possible D gene (6 bases). Looked up from germline, CDR1 is MNHNS and CDR2 is SASEGT. The V end lost 8 bases, the J end lost 4 bases, and 16 bases lay between the germline ends. CDR3 size: 14 residues. The CDR3 DNA sequence: TGTGCCAGCTCGACCTTCTGGGGGGCAGATACGCAGTATTTT. Encoded protein: CASSTFWGADTQYF.

This clonotype has a handful of counts. This clone may be a read error of a much larger clone one base away. The chain is built from TRBV9 and TRBJ2-7; D unresolved. The CDR3 consists of 14 residues. Trimming stripped 0 bases from V and 0 bases from J, with 7 bases between. Germline values: CDR1 SGDLS, CDR2 YYNGEE. As DNA, the CDR3 is TGTGCCAGCAGCGTAGGGGGTCGCTCCTACGAGCAGTACTTC. Residues: CASSVGGRSYEQYF. The whole variable domain, filled in from reference TRBV9 and TRBJ2-7, reads DSGVTQTPKHLITATGQRVTLRCSPRSGDLSVYWYQQSLDQGLQFLIQYYNGEERAKGNILERFSAQQFPDLHSELNLSSLELGDSALYFCASSVGGRSYEQYFGPGTRLTVT.

The chain employs TRBV6-1 and TRBJ2-1, with TRBD2 identical over 11 bases. V was clipped by 6 bases and J by 2 bases; unmatched bases: 9. The CDR3 is 17 residues long. Per germline, CDR1 MNHNS and CDR2 SASEGT. CDR3 in amino acids: CASSSTLAGDTYNEQFF. As DNA, the CDR3 is TGTGCCAGCAGCTCAACACTAGCGGGGGACACCTACAATGAGCAGTTCTTC.

This clonotype was picked up one time. The chain links TRBV5-1 to TRBJ1-1; possibly TRBD1 for D (5 bases). Deletions cut 2 bases from V and 10 bases from J, with 12 bases between. Germline loops: CDR1 SGHRS, CDR2 YFSETQ. The CDR3 loop spans 12 amino acids. CDR3 sequence reads: CASSLGRAGAFF. The CDR3, as DNA: TGCGCCAGCAGCTTAGGCAGGGCAGGAGCTTTCTTT.

This clonotype was observed once. The V and J genes are TRBV15 and TRBJ2-5; unclear D gene. This CDR3 has 15 residues. Germline V gene data show CDR1 as LNHNV and CDR2 as YYDKDF (reference sequence). V lost 0 bases to trimming and J lost 4 bases, with 12 bases between them. CDR3 loop: CATSRDRAKGETQYF. CDR3 bases: TGTGCCACCAGCAGAGATCGGGCCAAGGGAGAGACCCAGTACTTC. Full variable domain (rest looked up from reference TRBV15 and TRBJ2-5): DAMVIQNPRYQVTQFGKPVTLSCSQTLNHNVMYWYQQKSSQAPKLLFHYYDKDFNNEADTPDNFQSRRPNTSFCFLDIRSPGLGDTAMYLCATSRDRAKGETQYFGPGTRLLVL.

A note on this clonotype: Being one base from a much bigger clone, this may be a read error. This sequence joins TRBV12-3 or TRBV12-4 and TRBJ2-5; maybe TRBD2 (6 bases). V was shortened by 7 bases and J by 2 bases, with 14 bases between the two germline ends. This CDR3 is built from 14 residues. CDR3 bases: TGTGCCAGCACCATTTCGGGGACTCAAGAGACCCAGTACTTC. As protein: CASTISGTQETQYF.

The chain employs TRBV11-2 and TRBJ2-2; D gene ambiguous. The germline V gene encodes CDR1 SGHAT and CDR2 FQNNGV. The CDR3 consists of 18 residues. V lost 3 bases and J 0 bases, leaving 17 bases between the germline ends. CDR3 region: CASSLFQLAVANTGELFF. CDR3 DNA sequence: TGTGCCAGCAGCTTGTTTCAGTTGGCGGTCGCGAACACCGGGGAGCTGTTTTTT. Looking up the rest from reference TRBV11-2 and TRBJ2-2 gives the full variable domain: EAGVAQSPRYKIIEKRQSVAFWCNPISGHATLYWYQQILGQGPKLLIQFQNNGVVDDSQLPKDRFSAERLKGVDSTLKIQPAKLEDSAVYLCASSLFQLAVANTGELFFGEGSRLTVL.